The present TCR beta chain was sequenced within a study of T cell repertoires in cytomegalovirus infection. The CDR3 is made up of 16 amino acids. Trimming cost V 5 bases and J 0 bases, with 17 bases left between them. Looked up from germline, CDR1 is LGHNT and CDR2 is FRNRAP. This clonotype was seen repeatedly, ten times or more. TCRdb processed the reads anew with MiXCR; each CDR3 protein has one entry. This sample has more than 500,000 distinct CDR3 sequences, with 15% to 20% found just once. The receptor comes from a human donor in good health (CMV status not recorded). Some clones in this sample may be carry-over from other donors' samples. Sequencing input: CD8+ T cells from PBMCs. The chain employs TRBV12-5 and TRBJ2-7; TRBD1 might be the D (6 bases). CDR3 DNA: TGTGCTAGTGGTGGATCACAGGGTCGAAGCTCCTACGAGCAGTACTTC. Translation gives CASGGSQGRSSYEQYF.